This T cell receptor (beta chain) was sequenced during a study of blood T cells in healthy people across ages. A second PCR of 7 to 11 cycles used a sample-barcoded 5' primer and a J-beta primer mix. TCRdb called the 5' RACE reads again in MiXCR, with one record for every CDR3 protein. Here the sample spans around 320,000 distinct CDR3 sequences, 25% to 30% being singletons. The CDR3 is 13 amino acids. Trimming removed 2 bases at V and 5 bases at J, with 12 bases between. The germline CDR1 and CDR2 sequences are DFQATT and SNEGSKA (reference sequence). Sequencing used blood. The clonotype originates from a woman in her 70s in good health. The chain recombines TRBV20-1 with TRBJ2-5; tentatively, D is TRBD2 (5 bases). The DNA for the CDR3 is TGCAGTGCTAGACTGCTAGCCGGGGAGACCCAGTACTTC. Its protein is CSARLLAGETQYF.